The present T cell receptor beta chain was sequenced within a study of cytomegalovirus exposure and HLA in healthy donors. Study-level information: One earlier analysis, a look at some 180 million T cells, found roughly 120 million unique TCR beta sequences. Roughly 80 million unique TCRs from HLA-typed donors made up an early data release. Study-wide points: It was shown in a later analysis that HLA-associated TCR beta chains were more clonally expanded than other, equally common chains. Cytomegalovirus association was assigned to over 150 TCR beta chains.

The germline V gene has CDR1 SSHAT and CDR2 FNYEAQ (reference sequence). This CDR3 has 15 residues. Trimming cost V 3 bases and J 8 bases, with 16 bases left between them. A few counts support this clone. As yet, its antigen is unknown. 13 Jbeta primers and 60 Vbeta primers were used for the PCR. Clones were read by immunoSEQ multiplex PCR, and TCRdb kept only the in-frame ones, dropping some. The data contain under 150,000 clones, over 70% of them seen just once; the ten biggest clones take up 1.5% to 2%. Sequenced material: PBMCs. The source is a woman aged 40-49 years in good health and CMV-seronegative. J is TRBJ2-2 and V is TRBV7-7; a weak D match, TRBD1 (6 bases). The CDR3 protein is CASSLRDRTGGELFF. In DNA form, the CDR3 reads TGTGCCAGCAGCTTGCGCGACAGAACAGGGGGGGAGCTGTTTTTT.